This passage covers 8 T cell receptor beta chains from one sample sequenced in a study of cytomegalovirus exposure and HLA in healthy donors. In the PCR, 60 Vbeta and 13 Jbeta primers were used. Data came from immunoSEQ multiplex PCR; TCRdb stores just in-frame clones and leaves some out. The sample gives approximately 150,000 clones, approximately 80% of which show up once; just under 5% is in the top ten. The sequenced material came from PBMCs. The receptors stem from a woman aged 18-30 years in good health and CMV-seropositive.

The chain joins TRBV28 to TRBJ2-7; unclear D gene. The CDR3 length is 14 residues. Germline CDR1 MDHEN, CDR2 SYDVKM. Trimming shortened V by 5 bases and J by 3 bases, and 14 bases separated the two germline ends. CDR3: CASSLNRAFYEQYF. The CDR3 coding sequence is TGTGCCAGCAGTCTGAACAGAGCATTCTACGAGCAGTACTTC.

The table lists this clone with a count of one. V and J are TRBV7-2 and TRBJ1-2; D ambiguous. Between the trimmed V and J ends, which lost 3 bases and 3 bases, there was a span of 8 bases. This CDR3 contains 13 residues. The germline V gene has CDR1 SGHTA and CDR2 FQGNSA. CDR3 loop: CASSFSVDYGYTF. CDR3 DNA: TGTGCCAGCAGCTTCTCGGTGGACTATGGCTACACCTTC.

The genes are TRBV7-9 and TRBJ1-2; D is unresolved. Trimming took 0 bases from V and 2 from J, leaving 7 bases between them. Germline CDR1 is SEHNR and CDR2 is FQNEAQ (reference sequence). The CDR3 runs 14 residues. The CDR3 DNA reads as TGTGCCAGCAGCTTAGCGGCCAGAAACTATGGCTACACCTTC. Its protein is CASSLAARNYGYTF. The full variable domain, with the rest looked up from reference TRBV7-9 and TRBJ1-2, is DTGVSQNPRHKITKRGQNVTFRCDPISEHNRLYWYRQTLGQGPEFLTYFQNEAQLEKSRLLSDRFSAERPKGSFSTLEIQRTEQGDSAMYLCASSLAARNYGYTFGSGTRLTVV.

The rearrangement uses TRBV7-2 and TRBJ1-2; the D is unclear. The CDR3 loop spans 15 amino acids. V dropped 5 bases and J dropped 8 bases, with 21 bases sitting between them. Germline lookup yields CDR1 SGHTA and CDR2 FQGNSA. CDR3 DNA: TGTGCCAGCAGCCCCTCTTTACCGGGCCCGGGGGGCTACACCTTC. It translates to CASSPSLPGPGGYTF.

This clone was seen a handful of times. The chain links TRBV2 to TRBJ1-2; D perhaps matches TRBD1 (5 bases). The germline V gene encodes CDR1 SNHLY and CDR2 FYNNEI. This CDR3 comprises 17 residues. Between the trimmed V and J ends, which lost 4 bases and 0 bases, there was a span of 18 bases. CDR3 protein: CASSVSLGRGANYGYTF. The CDR3 DNA reads as TGTGCCAGCAGTGTAAGCCTGGGGAGGGGAGCTAACTATGGCTACACCTTC. Full variable domain (rest looked up from reference TRBV2 and TRBJ1-2): EPEVTQTPSHQVTQMGQEVILRCVPISNHLYFYWYRQILGQKVEFLVSFYNNEISEKSEIFDDQFSVERPDGSNFTLKIRSTKLEDSAMYFCASSVSLGRGANYGYTFGSGTRLTVV.

The V gene is TRBV4-1, the J gene TRBJ1-5; TRBD1 agrees at 7 bases. This CDR3 region has 17 residues. Germline loops: CDR1 MGHRA, CDR2 YSYEKL. J lost 0 bases, V lost 0 bases, and 5 bases had no gene match. The CDR3 DNA reads TGCGCCAGCAGCCAAGAAGGGACAGATTTTAGCAATCAGCCCCAGCATTTT. Translation gives CASSQEGTDFSNQPQHF.

CDR3 loop: CASSITGRGEPQHF. For the CDR3, the DNA is TGTGCCAGTAGTATAACGGGACGGGGGGAACCCCAGCATTTT. V is TRBV19 and J is TRBJ1-5, with D tentatively TRBD1 (5 bases). This CDR3 has 14 amino acids. The germline gives CDR1 LNHDA, CDR2 SQIVND (reference sequence). The ends were cut back, 2 bases at V and 10 bases at J, with 15 bases in the middle.

The rearrangement joins TRBV5-6 to TRBJ1-2; 7 bases match TRBD1. The ends lost 4 bases at V and 4 bases at J; junction bases unmatched: 4. This CDR3 comprises 13 residues. Germline CDR1 and CDR2: SGHDT and YYEEEE. For the CDR3, the DNA is TGTGCCAGCAGCCCGACAGGGTTCTATGGCTACACCTTC. Protein product: CASSPTGFYGYTF.